One sample yielded the 26 T cell receptor beta chains listed below, sequenced in a study of blood T cells in healthy people across ages. Sample-barcoded 5' priming and a J-beta primer mix drove a second PCR of about 7 to 11 cycles. Each CDR3 protein gets one entry after TCRdb re-called the 5' RACE reads with MiXCR. Among more than 1,400,000 distinct CDR3 sequences listed, 42% were seen once. Sequenced input: blood. These receptors came from a woman aged 18 to 35 in good health.

In regard to this clonotype: A much larger clone differs from this one at a single base, so this may be a read error. V and J are TRBV4-1 and TRBJ2-1, with 8 positions matching TRBD2. CDR1 and CDR2 from the germline V gene are MGHRA and YSYEKL. There are 17 residues in the CDR3. With 4 bases clipped from V and 7 bases from J, the junction kept 15 bases outside the gene matches. The CDR3 nucleotides are TGCGCCAGCAGCCCGTCTAGTGTGCGAGCGGGAGCAAATGAGCAGTTCTTC. Translated: CASSPSSVRAGANEQFF.

V is TRBV12-3 or TRBV12-4 and J is TRBJ2-2; D unresolved. V was cut by 1 base and J by 3 bases, with 9 bases left in between. This CDR3 is 15 amino acids long. The CDR3 nucleotides read TGTGCCAGCAGTTTAGTAGGAAGGGACACCGGGGAGCTGTTTTTT. Its translation: CASSLVGRDTGELFF.

This clonotype was found a few times. The rearrangement joins TRBV4-1 to TRBJ2-3, with 14 positions matching TRBD2. This CDR3 contains 17 residues. Germline values: CDR1 MGHRA, CDR2 YSYEKL. With 2 bases clipped from V and 5 bases from J, the junction kept 6 bases outside the gene matches. CDR3: CASSQITTSGREDTQYF. For the CDR3, the DNA is TGCGCCAGCAGCCAAATAACGACTAGCGGGAGGGAAGATACGCAGTATTTT.

This clonotype has ten or more counts. The chain carries TRBV6-5 and TRBJ1-2; D ambiguous. V gave up 5 bases and J gave up 4 bases, with 8 bases separating them. The CDR3 has 12 amino acids. Germline loops: CDR1 MNHEY, CDR2 SVGAGI. The CDR3 sequence is CASSPGIYGYTF. CDR3 DNA sequence: TGTGCCAGCAGTCCCGGGATCTATGGCTACACCTTC.

The chain has TRBV29-1 and TRBJ2-5; 8 positions agree with TRBD2. V lost 6 bases and J lost 11; bases outside the gene matches: 17. Germline V gene data show CDR1 as SQVTM and CDR2 as ANQGSEA. The CDR3 runs to 14 residues. CDR3 DNA: TGCAGCGTGGGGGTCGGGGGGGCCGGTGCTGAGCAGTACTTC. Its translation: CSVGVGGAGAEQYF.

This clonotype was recorded a few times. This chain's CDR3 is CAWSLSGRLETQYF. The CDR3 DNA is TGTGCCTGGAGTCTCAGCGGGAGGTTGGAGACCCAGTACTTC. The chain uses TRBV30 and TRBJ2-5; 9 positions match TRBD2. CDR3 length: 14 residues. Trimming cost V 2 bases and J 5 bases; bases outside gene matches: 6. Germline V lookup: CDR1 GTSNPN, CDR2 SVGIG (reference sequence).

The chain is built from TRBV30 and TRBJ2-5; 8 bases map to TRBD2. CDR1 GTSNPN and CDR2 SVGIG come from the germline V gene (reference sequence). The V and J ends lost 4 bases and 0 bases, in that order; junction bases with no gene match: 16. CDR3 length: 18 residues. CDR3: CAWKAVPFLAGHQETQYF. In DNA, the CDR3 is TGTGCCTGGAAGGCCGTCCCTTTCCTAGCGGGCCACCAAGAGACCCAGTACTTC.

This clonotype was counted between two and nine times. The chain couples TRBV29-1 to TRBJ2-7; D is unresolved. The CDR3 runs 15 residues. CDR1 is SQVTM, CDR2 ANQGSEA, per germline. Trimming removed 1 base from V and 1 base from J, with 14 bases in between. The CDR3 coding sequence is TGCAGCGTTGAAGCGTCGGGCCGTAGGTCCTACGAGCAGTACTTC. This translates into CSVEASGRRSYEQYF.

The chain carries TRBV27 and TRBJ2-3; D ambiguous. V gave up 7 bases and J gave up 7 bases, with 12 bases separating them. The CDR3 sequence is 12 residues long. Germline V lookup: CDR1 MNHEY, CDR2 SMNVEV (reference sequence). CDR3 in amino acids: CASKDRVNTQYF. The CDR3 nucleotides are TGTGCCAGCAAGGACCGAGTGAATACGCAGTATTTT.

The rearrangement uses TRBV5-6 and TRBJ2-1; 11 bases match TRBD2. Trimming at V came to 2 bases and at J to 7 bases, leaving 5 bases not matched to a gene. This CDR3 region has 15 residues. The V gene's germline CDR1 is SGHDT and CDR2 YYEEEE. The CDR3: CASSFPGLAVNEQFF. CDR3 bases: TGTGCCAGCAGCTTCCCGGGACTAGCGGTGAATGAGCAGTTCTTC. The full variable domain, in which reference TRBV5-6 and TRBJ2-1 provide the parts outside the CDR3, is DAGVTQSPTHLIKTRGQQVTLRCSPKSGHDTVSWYQQALGQGPQFIFQYYEEEERQRGNFPDRFSGHQFPNYSSELNVNALLLGDSALYLCASSFPGLAVNEQFFGPGTRLTVL.

The genes are TRBV3-1 and TRBJ1-1, with 11 bases aligning to TRBD1. In germline, CDR1 is LGHDT, CDR2 YNNKEL (reference sequence). This CDR3 has 16 amino acids. The V and J ends lost 3 bases and 4 bases, in that order; junction bases with no gene match: 7. The CDR3 nucleotides are TGTGCCAGCAGCCATGGGACAGGGGGTTCTGGCACTGAAGCTTTCTTT. Translating it yields CASSHGTGGSGTEAFF.

This clonotype was recorded a few times. V and J are TRBV29-1 and TRBJ1-2; D is ambiguous. The CDR3 contains 11 residues. V was clipped by 1 base and J by 8 bases, with 8 bases between them. Germline-derived CDR1 and CDR2 are SQVTM and ANQGSEA. The CDR3 spells CSVEGGSGYTF. DNA for the CDR3: TGCAGCGTTGAAGGAGGGAGCGGCTACACCTTC.

The chain employs TRBV6-1 and TRBJ2-5, with 8 bases matching TRBD1. With V trimmed by 5 bases and J by 0 bases, 8 bases remained unmatched. CDR1 MNHNS and CDR2 SASEGT come from the germline V gene. The CDR3 length is 16 residues. The chain's CDR3 is CASSPWGQANQETQYF. The DNA of the CDR3 is TGTGCCAGCAGTCCCTGGGGACAGGCGAACCAAGAGACCCAGTACTTC.

The chain uses TRBV29-1 and TRBJ2-2; 7 nucleotides align to TRBD2. This CDR3 has 15 residues. Germline values: CDR1 SQVTM, CDR2 ANQGSEA. Trimming removed 3 bases from V and 4 bases from J; junction bases left unmatched: 8. The CDR3 DNA follows: TGCAGCGTTGATATGGCGGGAGAGGTCACCGGGGAGCTGTTTTTT. As protein: CSVDMAGEVTGELFF.

This clonotype was seen only once. CDR3 region: CASSGLDRGLWDTEAFF. In DNA form, the CDR3 reads TGTGCCAGCAGTGGGTTGGACAGGGGGCTTTGGGACACTGAAGCTTTCTTT. The chain links TRBV12-3 or TRBV12-4 to TRBJ1-1; TRBD1 matches at 11 bases. The CDR3 contains 17 residues. After removal of 5 bases from V and 3 bases from J, the junction contained 11 bases not matched to a gene.

A remark on this clonotype: A much more abundant neighbour one base away suggests this may be a read error. V and J are TRBV20-1 and TRBJ2-5; 7 bases agree with TRBD2. CDR1 is DFQATT, CDR2 SNEGSKA, per germline (reference sequence). With V trimmed by 5 bases and J by 11 bases, 23 bases remained unmatched. The CDR3 covers 16 residues. The CDR3 sequence is CSAPRSGAGTYNEQYF. Here the CDR3 DNA reads TGCAGTGCTCCCCGGAGCGGAGCGGGGACCTACAATGAGCAGTACTTC.

The chain links TRBV29-1 to TRBJ2-4; 14 bases line up with TRBD2. Germline lookup yields CDR1 SQVTM and CDR2 ANQGSEA. The V segment lost 2 bases and the J segment 13 bases; nucleotides outside the gene matches: 13. The CDR3 is 16 residues long. The CDR3, as DNA: TGCAGCGTTGAAATTCCCGGGACTAGCGGGAGAGGGGAGCAGTACTTC. Translated, it gives CSVEIPGTSGRGEQYF.

This clonotype occurred a few times. The chain couples TRBV10-3 to TRBJ2-5, with 8 bases lining up with TRBD1. CDR3 length equals 14 residues. The ends lost 4 bases at V and 2 bases at J; junction bases unmatched: 3. Germline CDR1 and CDR2: ENHRY and SYGVKD. In DNA form, the CDR3 reads TGTGCCATCAGTGGGACAGGGAGGCAAGAGACCCAGTACTTC. Protein product: CAISGTGRQETQYF.

This chain uses TRBV20-1 with TRBJ1-4; D is possibly TRBD1 (6 bases). Germline loops: CDR1 DFQATT, CDR2 SNEGSKA (reference sequence). CDR3 size: 13 residues. V was shortened by 5 bases and J by 7 bases, with 14 bases between the two germline ends. CDR3 amino acids: CSAVQGGAEKLFF. The CDR3 DNA is TGCAGTGCTGTACAGGGTGGAGCTGAAAAACTGTTTTTT.

The chain employs TRBV4-1 and TRBJ2-4; D not certain. CDR3 length: 17 residues. The V end was cut by 4 bases, the J end by 1 base, with 17 bases between. CDR1 and CDR2 (germline): MGHRA, YSYEKL. For the CDR3, the DNA is TGCGCCAGCAGCCCCCTTCTTAAGCCGAGGGCCAAAAACATTCAGTACTTC. As protein: CASSPLLKPRAKNIQYF.

J is TRBJ2-7 and V is TRBV15; unclear D gene. In germline, CDR1 is LNHNV, CDR2 YYDKDF (reference sequence). Trimming shortened V by 1 base and J by 2 bases, and 6 bases separated the two germline ends. The CDR3 covers 13 residues. CDR3 coding DNA: TGTGCCACCAGCAGAGGCGGAACCTACGAGCAGTACTTC. Translated, it gives CATSRGGTYEQYF.

V and J are TRBV4-1 and TRBJ2-2; D remains unclear. The germline CDR1 and CDR2 sequences are MGHRA and YSYEKL. V was clipped by 4 bases and J by 4 bases, with 10 bases between them. This CDR3 has 14 residues. The CDR3 here is CASSLLGGTGELFF. In DNA form, the CDR3 reads TGCGCCAGCAGCCTTCTAGGTGGCACCGGGGAGCTGTTTTTT.

The rearrangement uses TRBV6-2 or TRBV6-3 and TRBJ2-7, with a tentative D call TRBD1 (5 bases). In germline, CDR1 is MNHEY, CDR2 SVGEGT. This CDR3 region has 13 residues. V shed 5 bases and J shed 6 bases, with 14 bases lying between them. The CDR3 bases are TGTGCCAGCAGTGGTACAGGTCCCCTCGAGCAGTACTTC. This codes for CASSGTGPLEQYF.

This chain uses TRBV5-1 with TRBJ2-3; no clear D. The V end lost 8 bases, the J end lost 3 bases, and 7 bases lay between the germline ends. Germline CDR1 reads SGHRS; CDR2 reads YFSETQ. The CDR3 runs to 11 residues. As DNA, the CDR3 is TGCGCCAGTCTTCAGACAGATACGCAGTATTTT. Translation gives CASLQTDTQYF.

The chain employs TRBV5-1 and TRBJ2-1, with TRBD1 identical over 7 bases. This CDR3 contains 14 residues. After removal of 1 base from V and 8 bases from J, the junction contained 6 bases not matched to a gene. Germline V gene lookup returns CDR1 SGHRS and CDR2 YFSETQ. In DNA, the CDR3 is TGCGCCAGCAGCTTGAGACAGGGTTCGGATGAGCAGTTCTTC. It translates to CASSLRQGSDEQFF.

This clonotype was observed at least ten times. The chain couples TRBV12-3 or TRBV12-4 to TRBJ2-7; D remains unclear. CDR3 length: 12 amino acids. Trimming removed 3 bases at V and 4 bases at J, with 7 bases between. CDR3: CASSFGSYEQYF. The CDR3, as DNA: TGTGCCAGCAGTTTCGGCAGTTACGAGCAGTACTTC.